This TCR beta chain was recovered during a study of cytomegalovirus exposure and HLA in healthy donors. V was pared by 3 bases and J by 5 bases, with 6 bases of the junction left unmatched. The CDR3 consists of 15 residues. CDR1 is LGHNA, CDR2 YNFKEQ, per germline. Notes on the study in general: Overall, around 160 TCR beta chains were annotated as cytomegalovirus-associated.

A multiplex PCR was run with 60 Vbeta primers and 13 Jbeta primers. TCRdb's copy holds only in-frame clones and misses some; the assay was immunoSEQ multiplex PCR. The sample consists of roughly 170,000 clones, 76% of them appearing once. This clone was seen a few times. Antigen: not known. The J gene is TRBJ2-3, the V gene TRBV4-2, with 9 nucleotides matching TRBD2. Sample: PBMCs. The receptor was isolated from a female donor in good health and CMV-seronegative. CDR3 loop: CASSHGGRAGDTQYF. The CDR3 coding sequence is TGTGCCAGCAGCCACGGCGGGAGGGCCGGAGATACGCAGTATTTT.